One and the same sample provided the 13 T cell receptor beta chains below, sequenced in a study of blood T cell repertoires in COVID-19. The data were produced by immunoSEQ multiplex PCR, yet TCRdb's version contains in-frame clones alone and is incomplete. The sample has approximately 350,000 clones; around 89% are singletons. The source material was PBMCs or T cells enriched from blood (not recorded which). The receptors stem from a man younger than 35 who had recovered from COVID-19.

The chain is built from TRBV2 and TRBJ2-2; D uncertain. The CDR3 sequence is 16 residues long. Germline V gene data show CDR1 as SNHLY and CDR2 as FYNNEI. Between the trimmed V and J ends, which lost 2 bases and 1 base, there was a span of 11 bases. The CDR3 DNA is TGTGCCAGCAGTGAACCGTTCCCCCTGAACACCGGGGAGCTGTTTTTT. Translating gives CASSEPFPLNTGELFF.

V is TRBV4-1 and J is TRBJ2-1; D is possibly TRBD2 (6 bases). The CDR3 contains 15 residues. V was clipped by 1 base and J by 0 bases, with 7 bases between them. Germline V gives CDR1 MGHRA, CDR2 YSYEKL. In nucleotides, the CDR3 is TGCGCCAGCAGCCAAGCGGGGGTCTCCTACAATGAGCAGTTCTTC. Translated, it gives CASSQAGVSYNEQFF.

This chain uses TRBV18 with TRBJ2-7; TRBD2 aligns across 13 bases. CDR1 and CDR2 (germline): KGHSH, LQKENI. V dropped 5 bases and J dropped 2; count of bases not matched to a gene: 6. This CDR3 contains 16 residues. For the CDR3, the DNA is TGTGCCAGCTCAACATACACTAGCGGGGGGGCCTACGAGCAGTACTTC. Protein sequence: CASSTYTSGGAYEQYF. The full variable domain, its missing parts supplied by reference TRBV18 and TRBJ2-7, is NAGVMQNPRHLVRRRGQEARLRCSPMKGHSHVYWYRQLPEEGLKFMVYLQKENIIDESGMPKERFSAEFPKEGPSILRIQQVVRGDSAAYFCASSTYTSGGAYEQYFGPGTRLTVT.

The CDR3 loop is CASVRGLGNTIYF. The CDR3 nucleotides are TGTGCCAGCGTCAGGGGCCTTGGAAACACCATATATTTT. The rearrangement uses TRBV2 and TRBJ1-3, with D tentatively TRBD1 (6 bases). This CDR3 is 13 amino acids long. Deletions cut 8 bases from V and 3 bases from J, with 11 bases between. From germline, CDR1 is SNHLY and CDR2 FYNNEI.

The chain combines TRBV9 with TRBJ2-3; TRBD2 matches at 9 bases. Germline CDR1 SGDLS, CDR2 YYNGEE. Trimming cost V 0 bases and J 2 bases; bases outside gene matches: 7. The CDR3 extends over 17 amino acids. This CDR3 is CASSVGFAGGFTDTQYF. CDR3 coding DNA: TGTGCCAGCAGCGTAGGGTTCGCGGGGGGGTTCACAGATACGCAGTATTTT.

The chain employs TRBV5-1 and TRBJ2-3; 8 nucleotides line up with TRBD1. Trimming cost V 5 bases and J 6 bases; bases outside gene matches: 14. Germline V gene data show CDR1 as SGHRS and CDR2 as YFSETQ. The CDR3 runs 16 residues. For the CDR3, the DNA is TGCGCCAGCAGTCCCAGGGGGCTCGGGGAGAGGGATACGCAGTATTTT. Its protein is CASSPRGLGERDTQYF. The full variable domain, completed using reference TRBV5-1 and TRBJ2-3, is KAGVTQTPRYLIKTRGQQVTLSCSPISGHRSVSWYQQTPGQGLQFLFEYFSETQRNKGNFPGRFSGRQFSNSRSEMNVSTLELGDSALYLCASSPRGLGERDTQYFGPGTRLTVL.

The CDR3 loop reads CASSLISSPNTGELFF. CDR3 nucleotide sequence: TGTGCCAGCAGTTTGATTTCTAGTCCCAACACCGGGGAGCTGTTTTTT. V usage is TRBV28 and J usage is TRBJ2-2; D is uncertain. The CDR3 extends over 16 amino acids. Trimming stripped 3 bases from V and 2 bases from J, with 13 bases between. Germline V gene lookup returns CDR1 MDHEN and CDR2 SYDVKM.

V usage is TRBV5-1 and J usage is TRBJ1-2, with D hard to call. The V end was cut by 0 bases, the J end by 8 bases, with 17 bases between. Looked up from germline, CDR1 is SGHRS and CDR2 is YFSETQ. This CDR3 contains 15 residues. This CDR3 is CASSLDGPFFPGYTF. The CDR3 region has the DNA TGCGCCAGCAGCTTGGATGGCCCATTCTTTCCCGGCTACACCTTC.

The J gene is TRBJ2-2, the V gene TRBV5-1, with 7 bases matching TRBD1. With V trimmed by 0 bases and J by 1 base, 6 bases remained unmatched. CDR1 is SGHRS and CDR2 is YFSETQ in the germline V gene. The CDR3 has 17 amino acids. CDR3 sequence (DNA): TGCGCCAGCAGCTTGGTGGCGACAGGGAGGAACACCGGGGAGCTGTTTTTT. Protein sequence: CASSLVATGRNTGELFF.

This clone has just a few counts. The chain combines TRBV12-3 or TRBV12-4 with TRBJ2-7, with D unresolved. There are 12 residues in the CDR3. Between the trimmed V and J ends, which lost 3 bases and 0 bases, there was a span of 3 bases. For the CDR3, the DNA is TGTGCCAGCAGTTTTAACTCCTACGAGCAGTACTTC. Amino acid sequence: CASSFNSYEQYF.

The rearrangement links TRBV9 to TRBJ1-2; weak D call: TRBD1 (6 bases). The CDR3 has 14 amino acids. Germline CDR1 and CDR2: SGDLS and YYNGEE. V gave up 3 bases and J gave up 2 bases, with 11 bases separating them. CDR3: CASSGGGSNYGYTF. CDR3 in DNA: TGTGCCAGCAGCGGAGGGGGTTCGAACTATGGCTACACCTTC.

The V call is TRBV7-2, the J call TRBJ1-4; D is undetermined. Germline V gene data show CDR1 as SGHTA and CDR2 as FQGNSA. Trimming pared 4 bases from V and 7 bases from J, leaving 10 bases between. The CDR3 is 13 amino acids. CDR3 sequence reads: CASSYGRLEKLFF. CDR3 sequence (DNA): TGTGCCAGCAGCTATGGGAGGCTTGAAAAACTGTTTTTT.

This clone was seen only a few times. The chain combines TRBV27 with TRBJ2-7; a possible D gene is TRBD1 (6 bases). Germline V CDR1 and CDR2: MNHEY, SMNVEV (reference sequence). The CDR3 runs to 17 residues. V was pared by 1 base and J by 0 bases, with 16 bases between. The CDR3 coding sequence is TGTGCCAGCAGTTTATTCGGGCAGGGGTATTTCTCCTACGAGCAGTACTTC. Protein sequence: CASSLFGQGYFSYEQYF.